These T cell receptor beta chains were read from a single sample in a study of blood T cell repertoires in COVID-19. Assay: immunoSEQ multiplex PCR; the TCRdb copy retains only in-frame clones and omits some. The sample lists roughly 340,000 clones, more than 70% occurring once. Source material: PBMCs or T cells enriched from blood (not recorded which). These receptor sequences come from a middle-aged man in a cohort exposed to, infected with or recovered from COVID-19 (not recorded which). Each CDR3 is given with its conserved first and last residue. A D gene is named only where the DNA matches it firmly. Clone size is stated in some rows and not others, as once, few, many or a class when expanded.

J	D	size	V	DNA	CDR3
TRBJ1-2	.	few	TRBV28	TGTGCCAGCACCCTCCCCGCTAACTATGGCTACACCTTC	CASTLPANYGYTF
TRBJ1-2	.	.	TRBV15	TGTGCCACCAGCAGAGATAATCCGGGACTCTATGGCTACACCTTC	CATSRDNPGLYGYTF
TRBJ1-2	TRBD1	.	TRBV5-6	TGTGCCAGCAGCCCAGACAGGGTCTACGGCTACACCTTC	CASSPDRVYGYTF
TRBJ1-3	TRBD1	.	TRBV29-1	TGCAGCGTGGGGACAGGGCTGAATGGAAACACCATATATTTT	CSVGTGLNGNTIYF
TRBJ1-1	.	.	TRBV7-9	TGTGCCAGCAGAATGTTAGGGGAAACTGAAGCTTTCTTT	CASRMLGETEAFF
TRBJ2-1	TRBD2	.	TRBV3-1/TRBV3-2	TGTGCCAGCAGCCAAGGAGGCGGGAGGTCGAATGAGCAGTTCTTC	CASSQGGGRSNEQFF
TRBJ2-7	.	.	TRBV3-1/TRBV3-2	TGTGCCAGCAGAAGTATGGGGCCCCGATACGAGCAGTACTTC	CASRSMGPRYEQYF
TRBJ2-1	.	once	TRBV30	TGTGCCTGGAGTCGTAGCGGCAATGAGCAGTTCTTC	CAWSRSGNEQFF
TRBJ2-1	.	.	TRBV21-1	TGTGCCAGCAGCAAATGGGCTAGCGGGGGGCCGCCCTCCTACAATGAGCAGTTCTTC	CASSKWASGGPPSYNEQFF
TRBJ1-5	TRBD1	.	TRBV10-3	TGTGCCATCAGTGTAGGGGACAGGGGAAATCAGCCCCAGCATTTT	CAISVGDRGNQPQHF
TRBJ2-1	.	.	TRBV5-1	TGCGCCAGCAGCTTGAGGGGGGACAGCTACAATGAGCAGTTCTTC	CASSLRGDSYNEQFF
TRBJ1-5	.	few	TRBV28	TGTGCCAGCAGTTCGGCGACAGGTACAAATCAGCCCCAGCATTTT	CASSSATGTNQPQHF
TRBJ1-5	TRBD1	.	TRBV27	TGTGCCAGCAGTTCGGGACAGGGGAAACAGCCCCAGCATTTT	CASSSGQGKQPQHF
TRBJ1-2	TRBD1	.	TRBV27	TGTGCCAGCAGTCCACGACAGGGAGGATACACCTTC	CASSPRQGGYTF
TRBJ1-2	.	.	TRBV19	TGTGCCAGTAGTTCACCGGGATCCGTCTATGGCTACACCTTC	CASSSPGSVYGYTF
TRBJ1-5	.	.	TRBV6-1	TGTGCCAGCAGTGCCCCAGGGGTCAGAGGCAATCAGCCCCAGCATTTT	CASSAPGVRGNQPQHF
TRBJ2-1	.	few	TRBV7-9	TGTGCCAGCAGCTCCCAGGGGGGAGACTACAATGAGCAGTTCTTC	CASSSQGGDYNEQFF
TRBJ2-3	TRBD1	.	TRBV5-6	TGTGCCAGCAGCTTGAGTGCGCCAGGGGGCTTCACAGATACGCAGTATTTT	CASSLSAPGGFTDTQYF
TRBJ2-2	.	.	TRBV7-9	TGTGCCAGCAGCTTAGGCTCAGGGAAAAGGGAGCTGTTTTTT	CASSLGSGKRELFF
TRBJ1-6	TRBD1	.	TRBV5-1	TGCGCCAGCAGAGGGACAGGGAGTTCACCCCTCCACTTT	CASRGTGSSPLHF
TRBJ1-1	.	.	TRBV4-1	TGCGCCAGCAGCCAGGGCACCCTTCGGAACACTGAAGCTTTCTTT	CASSQGTLRNTEAFF
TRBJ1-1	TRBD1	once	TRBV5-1	TGCGCCAGCAGCGTAACCGGGACAGCGAACACTGAAGCTTTCTTT	CASSVTGTANTEAFF
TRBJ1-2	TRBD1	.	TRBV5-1	TGCGCCAGCAGCTACCGGGACAGTGCTCGTGGCTACACCTTC	CASSYRDSARGYTF
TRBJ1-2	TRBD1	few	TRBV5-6	TGTGCCAGCAGCTGGGGGACAGGGAGAAACTATGGCTACACCTTC	CASSWGTGRNYGYTF
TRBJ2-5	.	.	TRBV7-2	TGTGCCAGCAGCTTACTCCGGGAGGAGACCCAGTACTTC	CASSLLREETQYF
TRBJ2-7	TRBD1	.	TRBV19	TGTGCCAGTAGTCCCCGTACCCCAGGGGGCGAGCAGTACTTC	CASSPRTPGGEQYF
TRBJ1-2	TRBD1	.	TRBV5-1	TGCGCCAGCAGCCCCGGGGACAGCGGCTATGGCTACACCTTC	CASSPGDSGYGYTF
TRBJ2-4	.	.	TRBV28	TGTGCCAGCAGTTCAATCAGGGCCCTAGCCAAAAACATTCAGTACTTC	CASSSIRALAKNIQYF
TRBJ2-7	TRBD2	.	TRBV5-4	TGTGCCAGCAGCTTGGGGGGAGCTAGCGGGAGGACTTACGAGCAGTACTTC	CASSLGGASGRTYEQYF
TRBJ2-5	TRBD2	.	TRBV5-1	TGCGCCAGCAGTGCCGGGACTAGCAGTCAAGAGACCCAGTACTTC	CASSAGTSSQETQYF
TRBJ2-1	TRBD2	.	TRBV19	TGTGCCAGTAGTATCAGGCTAGCGGGAGGGCCTTCCTACAATGAGCAGTTCTTC	CASSIRLAGGPSYNEQFF
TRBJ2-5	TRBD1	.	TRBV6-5	TGTGCCAGCAGGGCCCAGGGGGCGCGGGAAGAGACCCAGTACTTC	CASRAQGAREETQYF
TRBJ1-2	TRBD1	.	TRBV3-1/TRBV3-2	TGTGCCAGCAGCGGACAGGGCCTGGGCAACTATGGCTACACCTTC	CASSGQGLGNYGYTF
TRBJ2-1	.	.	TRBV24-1	TGTGCCACCAGTGAAACCGGACAGTTTTACAATGAGCAGTTCTTC	CATSETGQFYNEQFF
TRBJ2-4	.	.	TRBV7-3	TGTGCCAGCAGCTTAACGATGCAGGACATTCAGTACTTC	CASSLTMQDIQYF
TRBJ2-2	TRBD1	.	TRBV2	TGTGCCAGCAGGACGGGACAGGGGGACACCGGGGAGCTGTTTTTT	CASRTGQGDTGELFF
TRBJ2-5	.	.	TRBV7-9	TGTGCCAGCAAAGGACAGAACCAAGAGACCCAGTACTTC	CASKGQNQETQYF
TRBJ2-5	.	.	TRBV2	TGTGCCAGCAAAGATGGGAGTACGATGGGGGGAGAGACCCAGTACTTC	CASKDGSTMGGETQYF
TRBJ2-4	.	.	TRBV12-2	TGTGCAAGTCGCTCCTCCCTTTGGACTAGCGGGAGGGCGGAGTACATTCAGTACTTC	CASRSSLWTSGRAEYIQYF
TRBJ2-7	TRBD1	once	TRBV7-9	TGTGCCAGCAGCTCCTCGACAGGGTTCTACGAGCAGTACTTC	CASSSSTGFYEQYF
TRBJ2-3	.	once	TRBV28	TGTGCCAGCAGTTCGAGATTTCGGGATACGCAGTATTTT	CASSSRFRDTQYF
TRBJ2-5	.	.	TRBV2	TGTGCCAGCAGTCCACAGGGTAACCAAGAGACCCAGTACTTC	CASSPQGNQETQYF
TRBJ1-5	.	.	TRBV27	TGTGCCAGCAGTTTACAGGTTGGCCAGCCCCAGCATTTT	CASSLQVGQPQHF